This note documents a single TCR beta chain sequence. In the PCR, 60 Vbeta and 13 Jbeta primers were used. The table came from immunoSEQ multiplex PCR; TCRdb's copy has only in-frame clones and leaves some out. The table lists some 120,000 clones, 80% of them singletons. This CDR3 is 14 amino acids long. The germline V and J ends were trimmed by 1 base and 4 bases, with 10 bases remaining between them. Germline V gene lookup returns CDR1 LGHNA and CDR2 YSLEER. The sample comes from a study of cytomegalovirus exposure and HLA in healthy donors. Healthy individuals who donated bone marrow served as the donors.

Sequencing input: PBMCs. This sequence joins TRBV4-3 and TRBJ1-2; D might be TRBD1 (5 bases). This sequence originates from a man aged 30 to 45 in good health and CMV-seronegative. CDR3 bases: TGCGCCAGCAGCCAAGTTGGGGGAGGCTATGGCTACACCTTC. Protein product: CASSQVGGGYGYTF.